This TCR beta chain was identified in a study of immune evolution from preneoplasia to lung adenocarcinoma. Study background: HLA loss of heterozygosity: 7% AIS, 15% MIA, over 30% ADC, none AAH.

Study outcomes and limitations: Top clone frequencies peaked in normal lung, apparently declining through invasive adenocarcinoma.

From germline, CDR1 is MDHEN and CDR2 SYDVKM. CDR3 length equals 15 residues. With 6 bases removed from V and 4 bases from J, the gap between germline ends came to 18 bases. Libraries were prepared by immunoSEQ multiplex PCR; TCRdb keeps only in-frame clonotypes and omits some of them. This sample has 13,000 to 15,000 clones, with approximately 83% found just once. Notes on this clone: The antigen is unknown.

The sequenced sample was FFPE lung adenocarcinoma in situ tissue. The TCR sequence derives from a donor older than 65 with lung adenocarcinoma. The chain is built from TRBV28 and TRBJ1-1, with D unresolved. In DNA, the CDR3 is TGTGCCAGCAGACCTCGGACCCCCTTTAGCACTGAAGCTTTCTTT. It is translated as CASRPRTPFSTEAFF. The full variable domain, in which reference TRBV28 and TRBJ1-1 provide the parts outside the CDR3, is DVKVTQSSRYLVKRTGEKVFLECVQDMDHENMFWYRQDPGLGLRLIYFSYDVKMKEKGDIPEGYSVSREKKERFSLILESASTNQTSMYLCASRPRTPFSTEAFFGQGTRLTVV.